A selection of T cell receptor beta chains follows, all from one sample in a study of blood T cells in healthy people across ages. TCRdb called the 5' RACE reads again in MiXCR, with one record for every CDR3 protein. The data show about 670,000 distinct CDR3 sequences, about 50% seen once. The sample consisted of blood. These receptors originate from a woman of 80 years or more in good health. Each CDR3 is given with its conserved first and last residue.

V gene	J gene	CDR3 protein
TRBV7-9	TRBJ1-1	CASSLPVGEAFF
TRBV9	-	CASSPPGGQGISEQYF
TRBV5-1	TRBJ1-5	CASSWAGDQPQHF
TRBV4-2	TRBJ2-3	CASSQTSTDTQYF
TRBV18	TRBJ2-3	CASSPSGTRKRQDTQYF
TRBV12-3/TRBV12-4	TRBJ2-4	CASSLYQNIQYF
TRBV2	TRBJ2-5	CASSRPTGDQETQYF
TRBV20-1	TRBJ2-1	CSAGLGLAGGREQFF
TRBV7-9	TRBJ1-1	CASSLGTGGSLGGEAFF
TRBV4-2	TRBJ1-4	CASSQARVTTNEKLFF
TRBV7-2	TRBJ1-2	CASRGGGHYGYTF
TRBV25-1	TRBJ2-5	CASSEGDRYQETQYF
TRBV25-1	TRBJ2-1	CASSSPWEPSEQFF
TRBV7-2	TRBJ2-1	CASSSSSGRSEQFF
TRBV9	TRBJ2-7	CASSAGETSGLRGEQYF
TRBV12-3/TRBV12-4	TRBJ2-7	CASSSVTGQYF
TRBV18	TRBJ2-5	CASSPGGGPAETQYF
TRBV5-1	TRBJ1-5	CASSLRGQGNQPQHF
TRBV27	TRBJ2-1	CASATRGLVGVNEQFF
TRBV4-2	TRBJ2-1	CASSQPFTGGADNEQFF
TRBV29-1	TRBJ1-2	CSVEDQGGGYTF
TRBV28	TRBJ2-5	CASSHIGQGGETQYF
TRBV24-1	TRBJ2-1	CATRLDNEQFF
TRBV5-1	TRBJ1-2	CASSADRVYCGYTF
TRBV7-9	-	CASSLSLAGVLDEQYF
TRBV7-2	TRBJ2-7	CASSFANPGTGSTLHPMSSYEQYF
TRBV20-1	TRBJ2-3	CSAPGASGPTDTQYF
TRBV14	TRBJ2-1	CASSQGLATNEQFF
TRBV6-5	TRBJ2-7	CASSPGLAGVREQYF
TRBV6-1	TRBJ2-3	CASERTLFLDTQYF
TRBV20-1	TRBJ1-2	CSARDTRGAGHGYTF
TRBV12-3/TRBV12-4	TRBJ1-2	CASSLGQLGYTF
TRBV29-1	TRBJ2-4	CSVELAGTAKNIQYF
TRBV27	TRBJ1-6	CTSSSLQGSGNSPLHF
TRBV7-6	TRBJ2-1	CASSPRDAYNEQFF
TRBV5-5	TRBJ1-2	CASSLGLQVPFIITF
TRBV10-3	-	CAISGLYRETQYF
TRBV20-1	TRBJ1-4	CSARRTGGEKLFF
TRBV29-1	TRBJ1-1	CSVAQGRYTEAFF
TRBV25-1	TRBJ2-1	CASSLRTSGFYNEQFF
TRBV14	TRBJ2-7	CASSPRTAAEQYF
TRBV4-1	TRBJ2-1	CANSQQVAYNEQFF
TRBV11-1	TRBJ2-2	CASSLFGGATGELFF
TRBV5-1	TRBJ2-3	CAKVAGSTDTQYF
TRBV7-2	TRBJ2-5	CASSPTREVKTQYF
TRBV27	TRBJ2-5	CASSPLRDTQETQYF
TRBV28	TRBJ2-2	CASSFSGWRTGELFF
TRBV4-2	TRBJ2-1	CASSQTRGGFNEQFF